The T cell receptor (beta chain) described here comes from a study of blood T cell repertoires in COVID-19 (dated by TCRdb to the early 2020s). Background for the entire study: The collaborator samples originated in the United States, Italy and Spain and spanned the acute and convalescent phases of COVID-19. A freely available public database, intended as a resource for researchers studying the immune response to SARS-CoV-2, is where the repertoires were released. Samples came from the ongoing ImmuneRACE study (first 160 participants) plus 1,254 subjects from 6 global collaborators. Where HLA class I and class II types were available, the types were taken from metadata supplied by the sample provider, not from assay-based typing. The dataset comprised deeply sampled blood TCRbeta repertoires from subjects exposed to, actively infected with, or recovered from COVID-19. The material from the prospective study consisted of cDNA or gDNA derived from T cells, B-cell-depleted T cells, or PBMCs. A de-identified subject ID, COVID-19 status, age in years and sex were almost always included in the sample metadata.

TCRbeta CDR3 regions were amplified from genomic DNA by means of the immunoSEQ Assay, a bias-controlled multiplex PCR. Concerning the study's data processing: Within the assay, amplification of reference gene primers was used to estimate how many nucleated cells each sample contained. To quantify the absolute abundance of each unique TCRbeta CDR3 rearrangement, sequence reads were collapsed and filtered. For each sample, productive Simpson clonality was calculated by taking the square root of Simpson's diversity index across productive rearrangements. TCRdb took this table from immuneACCESS and kept in-frame rearrangements with V and J called. Such tables lack part of the clones; where checked against another copy, unresolved V genes explain under half of the gap, and the rest is unexplained. Clonal size and the V and J genes are those of that table, whereas D and trimming came from the DNA. The sample table contains 200,000 to 250,000 clones; only one count was recorded for over 70% of them. The top ten clones comprise 7% to 8.5% of the sample.

On this clone: Its recognized antigen is unknown. Base qualities are missing; no much larger clone stands one base away.

The V end gives up 0 bases and the J end 5 bases, leaving 5 bases in the junction not matched to a gene. From the cysteine through the phenylalanine, the CDR3 covers 16 amino acids. Here the CDR3 DNA is all that survives: 48 bases in frame from base 1. The germline V gene (reference sequence) gives CDR1 as PRHDT and CDR2 as FYEKMQ. Each collaborating institution followed its own protocols to collect whole blood in K2EDTA tubes. For TCRbeta analysis, collaborators shipped samples in one of three forms: frozen whole blood, isolated PBMCs, or DNA extracted from either of those sample types. General study outcomes and caveats: How much clinical and demographic metadata was included differed by source and by participant, and the metadata was provided uncurated.

The chain is assembled from TRBV13 and TRBJ2-5, with 11 bases in between that match TRBD2. The TCR sequence derives from a woman between 65 and 79 years old with acute or convalescent COVID-19. The sequenced sample consisted of peripheral blood. The nucleotide sequence reads TGTGCCAGCAGCTTAGGGAGACTAGCGGGGACTGAGACCCAGTACTTC. The resulting protein is CASSLGRLAGTETQYF. The CDR3, completed at both ends by the reference TRBV13 and TRBJ2-5 genes, gives the full variable domain AAGVIQSPRHLIKEKRETATLKCYPIPRHDTVYWYQQGPGQDPQFLISFYEKMQSDKGSIPDRFSAQQFSDYHSELNMSSLELGDSALYFCASSLGRLAGTETQYFGPGTRLLVL.